These T cell receptor beta chains were read from a single sample in a study of CXCR3-negative and CXCR3-positive naive CD8 T cells. TCRdb re-called the 5' RACE reads and catalogs CDR3 proteins one per entry, DNA excluded. This table lists some 53,000 distinct CDR3 sequences. The sample comprised naive CXCR3+ CD8+ T cells from blood. These receptors all stem from a human donor in good health. Some clones in this sample may be carry-over from other donors' samples. Each CDR3 is given with its conserved first and last residue. Clone size is given for some rows only: seen once, a few or many times, or a class if the clone is expanded.

clone_size: NA
v_call: TRBV11-3
j_call: TRBJ2-1
cdr3_aa: CASSLDAGGDGNEQFF

clone_size: NA
v_call: TRBV2
j_call: TRBJ1-3
cdr3_aa: CASHKNPGGNTIYF

clone_size: NA
v_call: TRBV5-1
j_call: TRBJ2-6
cdr3_aa: CASSLAPTAASLSGANVLTF

clone_size: NA
v_call: TRBV12-5
j_call: TRBJ2-1
cdr3_aa: CASGPGWDRGSDEQFF

clone_size: NA
v_call: TRBV4-1
j_call: TRBJ2-3
cdr3_aa: CASSLLRGFSGMGASTDTQYF

clone_size: NA
v_call: TRBV7-7
j_call: TRBJ2-2
cdr3_aa: CASSLAYGTGELFF

clone_size: NA
v_call: TRBV9
j_call: TRBJ2-1
cdr3_aa: CASSPRVQGLLPSYNEQFF

clone_size: NA
v_call: TRBV7-3
j_call: TRBJ2-1
cdr3_aa: CASSLGAYNEPFF

clone_size: NA
v_call: TRBV3-1
j_call: TRBJ2-7
cdr3_aa: CASSYDNGGYEQYF

clone_size: NA
v_call: TRBV19
j_call: TRBJ2-7
cdr3_aa: CASTSSGGADEQYF

clone_size: NA
v_call: TRBV12-3/TRBV12-4
j_call: TRBJ2-2
cdr3_aa: CASRHQGANTGELFF

clone_size: NA
v_call: TRBV27
j_call: TRBJ2-7
cdr3_aa: CASFARGASGYEQYF

clone_size: NA
v_call: TRBV10-3
j_call: TRBJ2-7
cdr3_aa: CATNRDRDSGEQYF

clone_size: NA
v_call: TRBV7-2
j_call: TRBJ2-7
cdr3_aa: CASSPTGTAYEQYF

clone_size: NA
v_call: TRBV12-3/TRBV12-4
j_call: TRBJ2-2
cdr3_aa: CASCLERPGELFF

clone_size: NA
v_call: TRBV29-1
j_call: TRBJ2-7
cdr3_aa: CSVEWASYEQYF

clone_size: NA
v_call: TRBV12-3/TRBV12-4
j_call: TRBJ2-7
cdr3_aa: CASSSGLAGGYEQYF

clone_size: NA
v_call: TRBV20-1
j_call: TRBJ2-3
cdr3_aa: CSARDLSGRPEHQGDTQYF

clone_size: NA
v_call: TRBV6-5
j_call: TRBJ2-1
cdr3_aa: CASSYGESYNEQFF

clone_size: NA
v_call: TRBV6-2/TRBV6-3
j_call: TRBJ2-7
cdr3_aa: CASSSRTGIIYEQYF

clone_size: NA
v_call: TRBV12-3/TRBV12-4
j_call: TRBJ2-7
cdr3_aa: CASSLPSGGFYEQYF

clone_size: NA
v_call: TRBV10-1
j_call: TRBJ1-2
cdr3_aa: CASSGQRNYGYTF

clone_size: NA
v_call: TRBV29-1
j_call: TRBJ2-5
cdr3_aa: CSVEGALGLTVGTQYF

clone_size: NA
v_call: TRBV7-9
j_call: TRBJ1-2
cdr3_aa: CASSLDLGRSGVTF

clone_size: NA
v_call: TRBV10-3
j_call: TRBJ2-3
cdr3_aa: CAISRTDTDTQYF

clone_size: NA
v_call: TRBV6-5
j_call: TRBJ1-1
cdr3_aa: CASSYSGEANTEAFF

clone_size: NA
v_call: TRBV13
j_call: TRBJ2-7
cdr3_aa: CASSHGQGSYEQYF

clone_size: NA
v_call: TRBV20-1
j_call: TRBJ2-7
cdr3_aa: CSTLLAGGGYEQYF

clone_size: NA
v_call: TRBV28
j_call: TRBJ2-7
cdr3_aa: CASRGTGAYEQYF

clone_size: NA
v_call: TRBV11-2
j_call: TRBJ1-2
cdr3_aa: CASSPWEGWNGYTF

clone_size: NA
v_call: TRBV5-5
j_call: TRBJ2-1
cdr3_aa: CASSPYFDLGLGNEQFF

clone_size: NA
v_call: TRBV7-9
j_call: TRBJ2-1
cdr3_aa: CASSQSEEIYNEQFF

clone_size: NA
v_call: TRBV7-9
j_call: TRBJ2-7
cdr3_aa: CASSARTGQLYEQYF

clone_size: NA
v_call: TRBV7-6
j_call: TRBJ2-7
cdr3_aa: CASSHEGDEQYF

clone_size: medium-sized
v_call: TRBV4-3
j_call: TRBJ2-7
cdr3_aa: CASSPGDREGEQYF

clone_size: NA
v_call: TRBV7-9
j_call: TRBJ2-2
cdr3_aa: CASLAWGVGNTGELFF

clone_size: NA
v_call: TRBV7-8
j_call: TRBJ2-1
cdr3_aa: CASSLQGALNEQFF

clone_size: NA
v_call: TRBV15
j_call: TRBJ2-7
cdr3_aa: CATSSQRIAYEQYF

clone_size: NA
v_call: TRBV6-6
j_call: TRBJ1-5
cdr3_aa: CASSNPGQGFRPVQPQHF

clone_size: NA
v_call: TRBV6-6
j_call: TRBJ1-4
cdr3_aa: CASTFGGNEKLFF

clone_size: NA
v_call: TRBV7-3
j_call: TRBJ2-3
cdr3_aa: CASSPGGASDTQYF

clone_size: NA
v_call: TRBV4-2
j_call: TRBJ2-2
cdr3_aa: CASSQGFESGELFF

clone_size: NA
v_call: TRBV11-2
j_call: TRBJ2-5
cdr3_aa: CASSLARVGQETQYF